The sequence of this TCR beta chain was determined in a study of shared clonotypes between healthy human individuals. Study details: CD8 memory received one plate per donor, CD8 naive two, CD4 memory three and CD4 naive three. Study-level results: Sequencing depth was expected to affect clonotype sharing among donors. Shared across a few donors were around 5% of the naive CD4 clonotypes.

This clone has a single count. What it binds is unknown. The sorted-subset replicate PCRs were given about 210 ng DNA, which is 30,000 or so T cell genomes. The method was immunoSEQ multiplex PCR; TCRdb's version includes in-frame clones alone and lacks a portion of them. The table lists around 720,000 clones, 73% of them singletons. The CDR3 has 11 residues. Trimming pared 6 bases from V and 8 bases from J, leaving 8 bases between. CDR1 and CDR2 (germline): SNHLY, FYNNEI. Sequenced input: memory CD4+ T cells sorted from blood. Stated subset: CD45RA-negative fraction. The sequence came from a woman aged 30 to 39 in good health. The V call is TRBV2, the J call TRBJ2-1; tentative D call: TRBD2 (5 bases). The CDR3, as DNA: TGTGCCAGCAGACGAGGGTATGAGCAGTTCTTC. This codes for CASRRGYEQFF.